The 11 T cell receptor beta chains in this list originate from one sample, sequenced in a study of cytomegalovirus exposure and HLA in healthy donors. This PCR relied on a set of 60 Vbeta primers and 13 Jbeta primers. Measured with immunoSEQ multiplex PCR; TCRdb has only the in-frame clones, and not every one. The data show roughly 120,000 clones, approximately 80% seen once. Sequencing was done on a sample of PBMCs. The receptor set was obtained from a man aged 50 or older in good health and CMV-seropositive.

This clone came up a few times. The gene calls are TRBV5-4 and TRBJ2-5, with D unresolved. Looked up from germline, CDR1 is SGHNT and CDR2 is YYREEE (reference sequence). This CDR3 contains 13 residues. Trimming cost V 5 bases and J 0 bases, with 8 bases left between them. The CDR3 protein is CASSALYQETQYF. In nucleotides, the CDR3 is TGTGCCAGCAGTGCACTGTACCAAGAGACCCAGTACTTC.

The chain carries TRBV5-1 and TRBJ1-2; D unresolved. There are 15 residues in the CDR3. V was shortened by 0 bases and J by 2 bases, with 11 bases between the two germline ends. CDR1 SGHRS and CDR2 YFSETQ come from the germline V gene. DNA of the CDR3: TGCGCCAGCAGCTTGGCCACCGACGGGAACTATGGCTACACCTTC. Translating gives CASSLATDGNYGYTF.

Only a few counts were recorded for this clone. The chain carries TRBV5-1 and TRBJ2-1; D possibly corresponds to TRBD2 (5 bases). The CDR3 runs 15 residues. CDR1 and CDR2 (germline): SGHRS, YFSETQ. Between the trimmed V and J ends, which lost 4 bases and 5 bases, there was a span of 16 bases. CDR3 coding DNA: TGCGCCAGCAGCCGCCAAGAGGGTTCCCACAATGAGCAGTTCTTC. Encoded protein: CASSRQEGSHNEQFF.

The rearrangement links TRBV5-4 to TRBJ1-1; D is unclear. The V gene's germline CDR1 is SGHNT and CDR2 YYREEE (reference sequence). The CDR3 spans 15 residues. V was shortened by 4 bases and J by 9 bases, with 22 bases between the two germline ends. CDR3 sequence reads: CASSHPVEGRLQAFF. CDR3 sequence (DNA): TGTGCCAGCAGCCACCCGGTGGAGGGAAGGCTCCAAGCTTTCTTT.

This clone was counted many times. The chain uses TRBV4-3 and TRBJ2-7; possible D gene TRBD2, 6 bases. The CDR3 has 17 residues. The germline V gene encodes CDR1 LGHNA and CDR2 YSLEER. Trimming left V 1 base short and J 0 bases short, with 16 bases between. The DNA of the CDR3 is TGCGCCAGCAGCCAAGGGTGGGGGGAAGGCAGCTCCTACGAGCAGTACTTC. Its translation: CASSQGWGEGSSYEQYF.

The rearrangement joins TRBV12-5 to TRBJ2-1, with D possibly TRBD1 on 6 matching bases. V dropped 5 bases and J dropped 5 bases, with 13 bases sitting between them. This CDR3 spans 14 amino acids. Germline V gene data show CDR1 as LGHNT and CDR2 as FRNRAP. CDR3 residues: CASGIGTRDNEQFF. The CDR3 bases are TGTGCTAGTGGTATCGGGACACGGGACAATGAGCAGTTCTTC.

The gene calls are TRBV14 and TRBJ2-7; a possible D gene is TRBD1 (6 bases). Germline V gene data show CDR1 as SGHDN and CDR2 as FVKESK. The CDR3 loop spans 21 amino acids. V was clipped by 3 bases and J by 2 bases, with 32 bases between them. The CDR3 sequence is CASSHVSDSVGSQSGTYEQYF. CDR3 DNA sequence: TGTGCCAGCAGCCACGTGTCGGACAGCGTAGGATCACAATCTGGAACCTACGAGCAGTACTTC.

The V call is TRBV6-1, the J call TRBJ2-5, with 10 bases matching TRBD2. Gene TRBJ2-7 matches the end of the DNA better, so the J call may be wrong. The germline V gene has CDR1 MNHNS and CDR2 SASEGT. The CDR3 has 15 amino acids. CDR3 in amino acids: CASSESGTSAYEQYF. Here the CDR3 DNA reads TGTGCCAGCAGTGAATCTGGGACTAGCGCGTACGAGCAGTACTTC.

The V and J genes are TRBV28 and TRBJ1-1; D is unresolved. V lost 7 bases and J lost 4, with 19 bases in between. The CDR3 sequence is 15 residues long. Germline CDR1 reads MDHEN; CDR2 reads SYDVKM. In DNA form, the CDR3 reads TGTGCCAGCACCTTTAGGGAGGGCCCGGGCACTGAAGCTTTCTTT. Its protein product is CASTFREGPGTEAFF.

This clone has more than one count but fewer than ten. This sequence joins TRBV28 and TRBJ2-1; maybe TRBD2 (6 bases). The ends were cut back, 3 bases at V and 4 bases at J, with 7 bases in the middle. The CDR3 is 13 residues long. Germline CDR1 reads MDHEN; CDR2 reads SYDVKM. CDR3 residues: CASSLAGYNEQFF. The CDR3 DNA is TGTGCCAGCAGTTTGGCGGGATACAATGAGCAGTTCTTC.

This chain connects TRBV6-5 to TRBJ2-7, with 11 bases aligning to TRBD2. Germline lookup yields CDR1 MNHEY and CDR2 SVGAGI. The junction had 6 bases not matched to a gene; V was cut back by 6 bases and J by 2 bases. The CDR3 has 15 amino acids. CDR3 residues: CASSRTSGGPYEQYF. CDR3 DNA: TGTGCCAGCAGCCGAACTAGCGGGGGACCCTACGAGCAGTACTTC.